This TCR beta chain came from a study of patients and donors after allogeneic stem cell transplantation. V dropped 0 bases and J dropped 9 bases, with 12 bases sitting between them. Germline V gene data show CDR1 as MNHNY and CDR2 as SVGAGI (reference sequence). CDR3 length equals 15 residues. TCRdb processed the RT-PCR reads anew with MiXCR; each CDR3 protein has one entry. This repertoire shows a few hundred thousand distinct CDR3 sequences, 38% found once; its top ten account for approximately 10%. This clonotype was recorded a few times. Sequenced sample: blood, either unsorted or a sorted T cell fraction (not recorded which). This clonotype was sampled from a human donor who was either an allogeneic HSCT recipient or a stem cell or donor lymphocyte infusion donor (not recorded which). It is not recorded whose cells these are; they may come from a transplant donor. The genes are TRBV6-6 and TRBJ1-6; D is ambiguous. CDR3 in amino acids: CASSYSQESGSPLHF. The CDR3 DNA is TGTGCCAGCAGTTACTCGCAGGAGTCGGGTTCACCCCTCCACTTT.